This is a list of T cell receptor beta chains from one sample in a study of cytomegalovirus exposure and HLA in healthy donors. Clones were sequenced by immunoSEQ multiplex PCR, and TCRdb holds only the in-frame ones, with some missing. The table shows 99,000 or so clones, with 15% occurring only once. Input material: PBMCs. Receptors originate from a female donor in good health and CMV-seronegative. The CDR3 runs from the conserved cysteine through the conserved F or W. The order of the fields is D gene, J gene, clone size, V gene, CDR3 protein, CDR3 DNA. The D gene is left open where the match is weak. Not all rows give a size; the values are once, few, many and, for expanded clones, a class.

>-|TRBJ1-2|-|TRBV11-2
CASSLTGRYYGYTF
TGTGCCAGCAGCTTAACAGGGCGATACTATGGCTACACCTTC
>TRBD1|TRBJ1-2|-|TRBV30
CAWSVKGQGHNYGYTF
TGTGCCTGGAGTGTAAAGGGACAGGGGCACAACTATGGCTACACCTTC
>-|TRBJ2-2|few|TRBV7-9
CASTRGTGELFF
TGTGCCAGCACCCGGGGCACCGGGGAGCTGTTTTTT
>TRBD2|TRBJ2-3|-|TRBV30
CAWSRGGVTQYF
TGTGCCTGGTCACGGGGGGGTGTTACGCAGTATTTT
>TRBD1|TRBJ1-6|-|TRBV4-3
CASSQVSQGVSPLHF
TGCGCCAGCAGCCAAGTTTCACAGGGGGTGTCACCCCTCCACTTT
>TRBD2|TRBJ2-7|-|TRBV30
CAWRLAGYEQYF
TGTGCCTGGAGACTAGCGGGGTACGAGCAGTACTTC
>TRBD1|TRBJ2-1|once|TRBV5-4
CASQTGVDEQFF
TGTGCCAGCCAAACAGGGGTGGATGAGCAGTTCTTC
>TRBD1|TRBJ2-5|-|TRBV6-1
CASSEAPGTALGETQYF
TGTGCCAGCAGTGAAGCGCCCGGGACAGCCCTGGGAGAGACCCAGTACTTC
>TRBD2|TRBJ2-2|few|TRBV27
CASIQREGWTGELFF
TGTGCCAGCATTCAGCGGGAGGGTTGGACCGGGGAGCTGTTTTTT
>TRBD1|TRBJ1-2|few|TRBV7-9
CASSRGTEVYGYTF
TGTGCCAGCAGCAGGGGGACAGAAGTTTATGGCTACACCTTC
>TRBD2|TRBJ2-7|few|TRBV13
CASTTGLASYEQYF
TGTGCCAGCACCACGGGACTAGCTTCCTACGAGCAGTACTTC
>TRBD1|TRBJ1-1|-|TRBV28
CASSTGGTEAFF
TGTGCCAGCTCCACAGGGGGAACTGAAGCTTTCTTT
>TRBD1|TRBJ1-5|-|TRBV10-3
CAISENRGDSNQPQHF
TGTGCCATCAGTGAGAACAGGGGGGATAGCAATCAGCCCCAGCATTTT
>TRBD2|TRBJ2-7|-|TRBV19
CASSTLADAPYEQYF
TGTGCCAGTAGTACTCTAGCGGATGCCCCCTACGAGCAGTACTTC
>-|TRBJ2-7|many|TRBV5-1
CASSSTGEAPYEQYF
TGCGCCAGCAGCTCAACAGGGGAGGCCCCCTACGAGCAGTACTTC
>TRBD2|TRBJ2-6|-|TRBV5-1
CASSPTSGGYSGANVLTF
TGCGCCAGCAGCCCGACTAGCGGGGGCTACTCTGGGGCCAACGTCCTGACTTTC
>-|TRBJ1-2|few|TRBV9
CASSQRGFGGYGYTF
TGTGCCAGCAGCCAAAGAGGGTTCGGGGGTTACGGCTACACCTTC
>-|TRBJ2-7|-|TRBV2
CASSGLEDSSHLPYEQYF
TGTGCCAGCAGTGGGCTTGAGGACTCTTCCCACTTACCCTACGAGCAGTACTTC
>-|TRBJ1-3|few|TRBV30
CAWSVLKPRGSTTKNTIYF
TGTGCCTGGAGTGTACTAAAACCGCGCGGTTCTACCACCAAAAACACCATATATTTT
>-|TRBJ1-3|-|TRBV7-2
CASSLSGSGNTIYF
TGTGCCAGCAGCTTATCGGGGTCTGGAAACACCATATATTTT
>-|TRBJ1-1|-|TRBV6-5
CASTHGTTEAFF
TGTGCCAGCACCCACGGGACTACTGAAGCTTTCTTT
>TRBD2|TRBJ2-1|few|TRBV9
CASSRGASGFGNEQFF
TGTGCCAGCAGCCGCGGGGCTAGCGGCTTCGGCAATGAGCAGTTCTTC
>-|TRBJ2-3|few|TRBV21-1
CASSKFLSGRCDTQYF
TGTGCCAGCAGCAAATTCCTTAGCGGGAGATGTGATACGCAGTATTTT
>TRBD1|TRBJ1-1|few|TRBV7-9
CAKTGLDVNAAFF
TGTGCCAAGACAGGGCTTGATGTAAATGCAGCTTTCTTT
>-|TRBJ1-2|few|TRBV7-8
CASSFGRDGYTF
TGTGCCAGCAGCTTCGGGAGAGATGGCTACACCTTC
>TRBD1|TRBJ2-7|-|TRBV28
CASRSGGEQYF
TGTGCCAGCAGATCAGGGGGAGAGCAGTACTTC
>TRBD2|TRBJ2-3|-|TRBV7-8
CASSLVPSGDTQYF
TGTGCCAGCAGCTTAGTCCCTAGCGGGGATACGCAGTATTTT
>-|TRBJ2-5|-|TRBV14
CASSQVFRTSGETQYF
TGTGCCAGCAGCCAAGTTTTCCGGACAAGTGGCGAGACCCAGTACTTC
>-|TRBJ1-3|-|TRBV9
CASSTSGVNSGNTIYF
TGTGCCAGCAGCACTTCGGGGGTCAACTCTGGAAACACCATATATTTT
>-|TRBJ2-2|few|TRBV5-6
CASSRTLRDTGELFF
TGTGCCAGCAGCAGGACCCTCAGGGATACCGGGGAGCTGTTTTTT
>TRBD2|TRBJ2-3|-|TRBV5-4
CASSPSGGARIEYF
TGTGCCAGCAGCCCAAGCGGGGGGGCCAGGATAGAGTATTTT
>TRBD1|TRBJ2-1|few|TRBV5-1
CASSDLDRVPGNEQFF
TGCGCCAGCAGCGACCTCGACAGGGTGCCAGGGAATGAGCAGTTCTTC
>-|TRBJ1-3|few|TRBV6-5
CASSLGTMGNTIYF
TGTGCCAGCAGTCTAGGGACAATGGGAAACACCATATATTTT
>-|TRBJ1-5|few|TRBV28
CASSLRGNGNQPQHF
TGTGCCAGCAGTTTAAGGGGTAATGGCAATCAGCCCCAGCATTTT
>TRBD1|TRBJ2-7|few|TRBV4-1
CASSQGAAGGYEQYF
TGCGCCAGCAGCCAAGGAGCCGCAGGGGGCTACGAGCAGTACTTC
>-|TRBJ1-2|-|TRBV6-5
CASSYSFLNYGYTF
TGTGCCAGCAGTTACTCGTTTTTAAACTATGGCTACACCTTC
>TRBD2|TRBJ2-3|-|TRBV7-2
CASSPPSAGDIRGTDTQYF
TGTGCCAGCAGCCCCCCATCCGCGGGGGATATTAGGGGCACAGATACGCAGTATTTT
>TRBD1|TRBJ1-2|few|TRBV6-6
CASTGQGGMVGEGYTF
TGTGCCAGCACCGGACAGGGGGGAATGGTAGGCGAGGGCTACACCTTC
>TRBD2|TRBJ2-2|few|TRBV7-9
CASSLTSADGELFF
TGTGCCAGCAGCTTAACTAGCGCGGACGGGGAGCTGTTTTTT
>TRBD1|TRBJ1-2|-|TRBV6-5
CASRLTGAHYGYTF
TGTGCCAGCAGGCTAACAGGGGCGCACTATGGCTACACCTTC
>-|TRBJ2-5|few|TRBV19
CASSITSGGPRETQYF
TGTGCCAGTAGTATTACCTCGGGTGGTCCACGGGAGACCCAGTACTTC
>TRBD1|TRBJ2-5|few|TRBV7-9
CASSLGRGSEETQYF
TGTGCCAGCAGCTTAGGCAGGGGGTCGGAGGAGACCCAGTACTTC
>TRBD1|TRBJ2-5|once|TRBV15
CATSREIGTDQGETQYF
TGTGCCACCAGCAGAGAAATAGGGACAGACCAAGGAGAGACCCAGTACTTC
>TRBD1|TRBJ1-5|few|TRBV9
CASSPDRGGNQPQHF
TGTGCCAGCAGCCCGGACAGGGGAGGCAATCAGCCCCAGCATTTT
>-|TRBJ2-1|-|TRBV13
CASSPLSSSYNEQFF
TGTGCCAGCAGCCCACTATCAAGCTCCTACAATGAGCAGTTCTTC
>TRBD1|TRBJ2-6|-|TRBV7-6
CASSLALQGANLNSGANVLTF
TGTGCCAGCAGCTTAGCGCTCCAGGGGGCGAACTTGAACTCTGGGGCCAACGTCCTGACTTTC
>-|TRBJ1-3|few|TRBV30
CAWSVRVGFSGNTIYF
TGTGCCTGGAGTGTGAGGGTTGGGTTTTCTGGAAACACCATATATTTT
>-|TRBJ1-1|few|TRBV7-9
CASYWGEDVGTEAFF
TGTGCCAGCTACTGGGGGGAGGACGTAGGGACTGAAGCTTTCTTT
>-|TRBJ1-4|few|TRBV4-3
CASSLGQSTNEKLFF
TGCGCCAGCAGCCTTGGTCAGTCAACTAATGAAAAACTGTTTTTT
>TRBD2|TRBJ2-7|-|TRBV28
CASSPHSGKPYEQYF
TGTGCCAGCAGTCCCCATAGCGGGAAGCCTTACGAGCAGTACTTC
>-|TRBJ1-2|few|TRBV29-1
CSVEDPGRGGYTF
TGCAGCGTTGAAGATCCCGGCAGGGGTGGCTACACCTTC
>-|TRBJ1-2|-|TRBV15
CATSRRGTVYGYTF
TGTGCCACCAGTAGAAGGGGCACCGTCTATGGCTACACCTTC
>-|TRBJ2-7|-|TRBV4-1
CASSLLWDSSYEQYF
TGCGCCAGCAGCCTTTTGTGGGACTCTTCCTACGAGCAGTACTTC
>-|TRBJ1-1|few|TRBV5-6
CASSLDSSEAFF
TGTGCCAGCAGCTTGGACAGTTCTGAAGCTTTCTTT
>TRBD2|TRBJ2-3|few|TRBV11-3
CASSPGRAGRDRTDTQYF
TGTGCCAGCAGCCCTGGCCGGGCGGGGAGGGACCGCACAGATACGCAGTATTTT
>TRBD2|TRBJ2-7|few|TRBV5-6
CASSPPGLAGWVSYEQYF
TGTGCCAGCAGCCCTCCGGGACTAGCGGGGTGGGTATCCTACGAGCAGTACTTC
>TRBD1|TRBJ1-2|once|TRBV4-3
CASSQALGGRGDGYTF
TGCGCCAGCAGCCAAGCCCTGGGAGGCAGGGGGGATGGCTACACCTTC
>TRBD1|TRBJ1-1|-|TRBV19
CASSTGQGYTEAFF
TGTGCCAGTAGTACCGGACAGGGCTACACTGAAGCTTTCTTT
>-|TRBJ2-3|-|TRBV30
CAWSVLRGTDTQYF
TGTGCCTGGAGTGTACTCAGGGGCACAGATACGCAGTATTTT
>-|TRBJ2-5|-|TRBV27
CASRSGISGLQETQYF
TGTGCCAGCAGATCAGGGATTAGCGGCCTCCAAGAGACCCAGTACTTC